Below, 2 T cell receptor beta chains from the same sample are listed, as sequenced in a study of cytomegalovirus exposure and HLA in healthy donors. Primers for the PCR totalled 60 Vbeta and 13 Jbeta. The method was immunoSEQ multiplex PCR; TCRdb's version includes in-frame clones alone and lacks a portion of them. The sample has some 200,000 clones, 80% seen once. The sequenced sample was PBMCs. All receptors come from a boy aged 5-17 years in good health and CMV-seronegative.

This clone was observed once. The rearrangement joins TRBV4-1 to TRBJ1-3, with a tentative D call TRBD1 (5 bases). Germline V CDR1 and CDR2: MGHRA, YSYEKL. This CDR3 has 18 residues. Trimming took 4 bases from V and 0 from J, leaving 19 bases between them. The chain's CDR3 is CASSRAGKGKGSGNTIYF. The CDR3 bases are TGCGCCAGCAGCCGGGCAGGGAAGGGGAAGGGCTCTGGAAACACCATATATTTT.

The chain combines TRBV2 with TRBJ1-1; D might be TRBD1 (5 bases). Trimming took off 3 bases at V and 1 base at J, with 9 bases between the two ends. The germline gives CDR1 SNHLY, CDR2 FYNNEI. CDR3 length: 14 residues. The CDR3 loop is CASSDLTGNTEAFF. CDR3 DNA sequence: TGTGCCAGCAGTGATTTAACAGGGAACACTGAAGCTTTCTTT. Full variable domain (missing parts from reference TRBV2 and TRBJ1-1): EPEVTQTPSHQVTQMGQEVILRCVPISNHLYFYWYRQILGQKVEFLVSFYNNEISEKSEIFDDQFSVERPDGSNFTLKIRSTKLEDSAMYFCASSDLTGNTEAFFGQGTRLTVV.